This T cell receptor (beta chain) was captured by sequencing in a study of blood T cells in healthy people across ages. Study-level findings and limits: The study found TCR beta diversity correlated strongly with naive T cell percentage.

This clonotype was detected many times. The antigen is not known. The authors ran a second PCR of about 6 to 11 cycles using a sample-barcoded 5' primer and a J-beta primer mix. TCRdb re-called the 5' RACE reads with MiXCR, one entry per CDR3 protein. The table records about 640,000 distinct CDR3 sequences, roughly 58% of them present only once. CDR1 is SQVTM and CDR2 is ANQGSEA in the germline V gene. With 5 bases removed from V and 0 bases from J, the gap between germline ends came to 10 bases. The CDR3 totals 13 residues. Samples had at least 7 million PBMCs isolated from them. The specimen was blood. The clonotype originates from a man in his sixties in good health. This chain joins TRBV29-1 and TRBJ1-1, with D unresolved. This CDR3 is CSVLVSLNTEAFF. As DNA, the CDR3 is TGCAGCGTTTTGGTGTCCCTGAACACTGAAGCTTTCTTT. Full variable domain (remainder filled in from reference TRBV29-1 and TRBJ1-1): SAVISQKPSRDICQRGTSLTIQCQVDSQVTMMFWYRQQPGQSLTLIATANQGSEATYESGFVIDKFPISRPNLTFSTLTVSNMSPEDSSIYLCSVLVSLNTEAFFGQGTRLTVV.